This TCR beta chain comes out of a study of T cells in Graves' hyperthyroidism and ophthalmopathy. CDR1 is MNHNS and CDR2 is SASEGT in the germline V gene. The CDR3 length is 14 residues. V dropped 3 bases and J dropped 2 bases, with 8 bases sitting between them. In its sample, this clonotype was seen many times. RNA transcripts were the template for amplifying TCR beta CDR3 regions. Carried out on the TCR CDR3, a first-round RT-PCR used the HTBI primer set. MiXCR, run by TCRdb on the multiplex PCR reads, gives a single entry per CDR3 protein. The sample has under 650,000 distinct CDR3 sequences; 15% to 20% are singletons.

The sample taken for sequencing was blood. The rearrangement joins TRBV6-1 to TRBJ1-3; D is uncertain. This clonotype was sampled from a woman aged 25 to 39 with Graves' hyperthyroidism. DNA for the CDR3: TGTGCCAGCAGTGAGTTGGGAACTGGAAACACCATATATTTT. Its translation: CASSELGTGNTIYF.